This T cell receptor (beta chain) is drawn from a study of shared clonotypes between healthy human individuals. Measured with immunoSEQ multiplex PCR; TCRdb has only the in-frame clones, and not every one. The sample shows over a million clones, 98% to 99% of them seen only once. Adult donors, all healthy and HIV-negative, had no recent acute infections or vaccinations. Trimming removed 0 bases from V and 12 bases from J, with 11 bases in between. This CDR3 is 12 amino acids long. CDR1 is SGHVS and CDR2 is FQNEAQ in the germline V gene. The clonotype originates from a man aged 25-45 years in good health. The sequenced sample consisted of naive CD4+ T cells sorted from blood. Subset: CD45RA+ positively selected. V and J are TRBV7-8 and TRBJ1-1; D is undetermined. The CDR3 sequence: CASSLAGAGTFF. CDR3 DNA: TGTGCCAGCAGCTTAGCAGGCGCCGGGACTTTCTTT.